This TCR beta chain came from a study of blood T cell repertoires in COVID-19 (dated by TCRdb to 2020 to 2021). About the full investigation: Samples covering the acute and convalescent phases of COVID-19 were provided by collaborators in the United States, Italy and Spain. Sample metadata almost always included a de-identified subject ID, COVID-19 status, age in years and sex. Samples came from the ongoing ImmuneRACE study (first 160 participants) plus 1,254 subjects from 6 global collaborators. The prospective study material was composed of cDNA or gDNA derived from T cells, B-cell-depleted T cells, or PBMCs. Subjects who had been exposed to COVID-19, were actively infected with it, or had recovered from it provided the deeply sampled blood TCRbeta repertoires that made up the dataset. Where available, HLA class I and class II types were taken from metadata supplied by the sample provider and were not determined by assay-based typing. The repertoires were made available in a free public database intended to serve as a resource for research on the immune response to SARS-CoV-2. General findings and caveats noted by the study authors: How much clinical and demographic metadata was included differed by source and by participant, and the metadata was provided uncurated.

Comments on this clone: The specificity of this receptor is unknown. It has no much larger one-base neighbor in the sample; base qualities were not kept.

TCRbeta CDR3 regions were amplified from genomic DNA using the immunoSEQ Assay, a bias-controlled multiplex PCR. Per the authors' processing: The number of nucleated cells in each sample was estimated by amplification of reference gene primers within the assay. To quantify the absolute abundance of each unique TCRbeta CDR3 rearrangement, sequence reads were collapsed and filtered. For each sample, productive Simpson clonality was calculated by taking the square root of Simpson's diversity index across productive rearrangements. In TCRdb, the immuneACCESS table is reduced to in-frame sequences with V and J assigned. These tables do not hold every clone; where another copy was compared, an unresolved V gene accounts for under half, and the others remain unexplained. V, J and clone size are those of that table, while D and trimming were read from the DNA. The sample table shows roughly 56,000 clones, and roughly 89% are seen once. The ten largest clones capture approximately 45% of the sample.

CDR1 and CDR2 (SGDLS, YYNGEE) derive from the germline V gene. V and J are truncated by 3 bases and 3 bases respectively, leaving an intervening sequence of 12 bases. Counted from cysteine to phenylalanine, this CDR3 has 14 amino acids. Solely the CDR3 DNA is kept, with 42 bases framed from the first base. One collaborating source in Seattle enrolled patients while the patients were actively infected and followed the patients over time throughout the course of disease. The collaborating institutions used their own protocols to collect whole blood in K2EDTA tubes. Collaborator samples were shipped for TCRbeta analysis as frozen whole blood, isolated PBMCs, or DNA extracted from either sample type.

This receptor was identified in an older woman with COVID-19, enrolled during active disease. The chain is encoded by TRBV9 joined to TRBJ1-1; perhaps TRBD1 is the D gene, with 5 bases matching. The material sequenced was peripheral blood. The DNA sequence follows: TGTGCCAGCAGCGAAGGGGCTGGGGACACTGAAGCTTTCTTT. It codes for CASSEGAGDTEAFF. The full variable domain, with segments outside the CDR3 supplied by the reference TRBV9 and TRBJ1-1 proteins, appears as DSGVTQTPKHLITATGQRVTLRCSPRSGDLSVYWYQQSLDQGLQFLIQYYNGEERAKGNILERFSAQQFPDLHSELNLSSLELGDSALYFCASSEGAGDTEAFFGQGTRLTVV.